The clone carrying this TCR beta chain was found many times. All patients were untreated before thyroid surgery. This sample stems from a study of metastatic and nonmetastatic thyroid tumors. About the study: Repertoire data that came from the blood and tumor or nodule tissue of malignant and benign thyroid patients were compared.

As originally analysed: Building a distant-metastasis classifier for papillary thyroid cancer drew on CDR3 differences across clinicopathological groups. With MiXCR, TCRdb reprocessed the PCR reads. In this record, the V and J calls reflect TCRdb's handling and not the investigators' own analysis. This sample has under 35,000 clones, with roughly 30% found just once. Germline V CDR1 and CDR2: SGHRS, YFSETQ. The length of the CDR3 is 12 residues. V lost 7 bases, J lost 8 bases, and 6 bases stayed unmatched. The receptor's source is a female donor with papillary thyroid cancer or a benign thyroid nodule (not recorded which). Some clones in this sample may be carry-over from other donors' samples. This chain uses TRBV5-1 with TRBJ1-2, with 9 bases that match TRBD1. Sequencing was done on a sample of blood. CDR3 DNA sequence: TGCGCCAGCGCACAGGGGGCGAGGGGCTACACCTTC. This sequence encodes CASAQGARGYTF. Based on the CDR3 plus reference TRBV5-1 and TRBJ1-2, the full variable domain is KAGVTQTPRYLIKTRGQQVTLSCSPISGHRSVSWYQQTPGQGLQFLFEYFSETQRNKGNFPGRFSGRQFSNSRSEMNVSTLELGDSALYLCASAQGARGYTFGSGTRLTVV.